This T cell receptor (beta chain) was sequenced in a study of blood T cell repertoires in COVID-19. Study information: Samples came from the United States, Italy and Spain, spanning acute and convalescent COVID-19. In each case, the material was cDNA or gDNA derived from T cells, B-cell-depleted T cells, or PBMCs.

Participants were aged about 18 to 89 years, lived in over 20 US areas, and enrolled virtually. This clone occurred once. Measured with immunoSEQ multiplex PCR; TCRdb has only the in-frame clones, and not every one. Among around 300,000 clones listed, roughly 91% were seen once. Material: PBMCs or T cells enriched from blood (not recorded which). The source is a woman aged 25-40 years who had recovered from COVID-19.

The CDR3, as DNA: TGTGCCAGCAGCCTTCCCGGACAGGGCCCGCGGACTGAAGCTTTCTTT. Amino acid sequence: CASSLPGQGPRTEAFF. The chain combines TRBV7-8 with TRBJ1-1; TRBD1 matches at 8 bases. The CDR3 runs 16 residues. The V segment lost 5 bases and the J segment 5 bases; nucleotides outside the gene matches: 13. Germline V gene lookup returns CDR1 SGHVS and CDR2 FQNEAQ.